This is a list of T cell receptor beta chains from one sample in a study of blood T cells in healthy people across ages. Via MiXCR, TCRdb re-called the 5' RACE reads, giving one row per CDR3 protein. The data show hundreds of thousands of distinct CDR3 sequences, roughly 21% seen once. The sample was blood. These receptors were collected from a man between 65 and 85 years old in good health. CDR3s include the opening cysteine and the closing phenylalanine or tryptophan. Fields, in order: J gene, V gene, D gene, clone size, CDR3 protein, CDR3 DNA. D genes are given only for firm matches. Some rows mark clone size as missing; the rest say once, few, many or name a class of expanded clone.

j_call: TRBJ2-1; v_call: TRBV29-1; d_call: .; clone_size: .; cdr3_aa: CSVGERNEQFF; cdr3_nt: TGCAGCGTTGGTGAAAGGAATGAGCAGTTCTTC
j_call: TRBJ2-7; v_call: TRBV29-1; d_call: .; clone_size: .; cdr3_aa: CSVEGARSEQYF; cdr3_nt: TGCAGCGTTGAAGGGGCTCGTAGCGAGCAGTACTTC
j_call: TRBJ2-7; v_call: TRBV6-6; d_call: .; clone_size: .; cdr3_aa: CASSYIGSNYEQYF; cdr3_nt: TGTGCCAGCAGTTACATCGGGAGCAACTACGAGCAGTACTTC
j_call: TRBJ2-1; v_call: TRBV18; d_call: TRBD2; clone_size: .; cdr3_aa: CASSPTSTYNEQFF; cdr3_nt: TGTGCCAGCTCACCGACTAGCACCTACAATGAGCAGTTCTTC
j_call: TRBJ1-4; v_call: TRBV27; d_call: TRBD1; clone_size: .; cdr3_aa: CASSPDRKFATNEKLFF; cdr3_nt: TGTGCCAGCAGTCCGGACAGGAAATTTGCAACTAATGAAAAACTGTTTTTT
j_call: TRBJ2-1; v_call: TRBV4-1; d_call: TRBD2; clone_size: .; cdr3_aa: CASSQGLALYEQFF; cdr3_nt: TGCGCCAGCAGCCAAGGACTAGCGTTATATGAGCAGTTCTTC
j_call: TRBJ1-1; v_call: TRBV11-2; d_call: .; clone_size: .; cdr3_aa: CASSLFQGSDTVAFF; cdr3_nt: TGTGCCAGCAGCCTATTCCAGGGGAGTGACACTGTAGCTTTCTTT
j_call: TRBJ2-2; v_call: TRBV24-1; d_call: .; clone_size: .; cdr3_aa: CATSDYFTGNTGELFF; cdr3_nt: TGTGCCACCAGTGATTATTTCACAGGGAACACCGGGGAGCTGTTTTTT
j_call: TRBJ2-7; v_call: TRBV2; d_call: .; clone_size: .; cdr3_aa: CASEWGSEEQYF; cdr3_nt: TGTGCCAGTGAATGGGGGTCGGAAGAGCAGTACTTC
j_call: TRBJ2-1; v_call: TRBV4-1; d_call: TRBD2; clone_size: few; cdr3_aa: CASSQDLAGVSEQFF; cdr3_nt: TGCGCCAGCAGCCAAGACCTAGCGGGAGTTAGTGAGCAGTTCTTC
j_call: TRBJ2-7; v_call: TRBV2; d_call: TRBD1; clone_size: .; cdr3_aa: CASSVGQGYHEQYF; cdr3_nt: TGTGCCAGCAGTGTTGGACAGGGGTACCACGAGCAGTACTTC
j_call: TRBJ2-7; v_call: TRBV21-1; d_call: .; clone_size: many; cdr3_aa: CASSKSGRASYEQYF; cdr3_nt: TGTGCCAGCAGCAAGAGCGGGAGGGCGTCCTACGAGCAGTACTTC
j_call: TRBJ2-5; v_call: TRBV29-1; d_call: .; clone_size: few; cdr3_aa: CSVEGFSSHQETQYF; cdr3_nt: TGCAGCGTTGAAGGTTTTAGTAGTCACCAAGAGACCCAGTACTTC
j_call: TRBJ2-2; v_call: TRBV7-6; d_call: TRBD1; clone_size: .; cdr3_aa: CASSLNTGGFNTGELFF; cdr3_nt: TGTGCCAGCAGCTTAAATACAGGGGGCTTTAACACCGGGGAGCTGTTTTTT
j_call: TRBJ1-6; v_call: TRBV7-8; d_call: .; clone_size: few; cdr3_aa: CASSLGTPREPLHF; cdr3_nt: TGTGCCAGCAGCTTAGGGACACCGAGGGAACCCCTCCACTTT
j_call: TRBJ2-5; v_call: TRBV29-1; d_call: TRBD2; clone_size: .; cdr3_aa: CSVATSIETQYF; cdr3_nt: TGCAGCGTTGCGACTAGCATAGAGACCCAGTACTTC
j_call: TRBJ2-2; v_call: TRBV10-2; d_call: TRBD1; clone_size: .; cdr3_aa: CASSVAGGVAGELFF; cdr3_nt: TGCGCCAGCAGTGTGGCAGGGGGCGTCGCCGGGGAGCTGTTTTTT
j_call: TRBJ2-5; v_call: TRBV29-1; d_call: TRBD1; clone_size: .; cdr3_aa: CSVGQGPPETQYF; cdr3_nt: TGCAGCGTTGGACAGGGGCCGCCAGAGACCCAGTACTTC
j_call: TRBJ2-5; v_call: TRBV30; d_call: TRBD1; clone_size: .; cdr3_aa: CAWSSTGSETQYF; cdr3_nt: TGTGCCTGGAGTTCGACAGGGAGCGAGACCCAGTACTTC
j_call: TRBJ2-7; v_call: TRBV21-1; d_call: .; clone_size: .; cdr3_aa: CASSKFAPESRGQGSYEQYF; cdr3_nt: TGTGCCAGCAGCAAATTTGCCCCAGAGAGCCGCGGCCAGGGCTCCTACGAGCAGTACTTC
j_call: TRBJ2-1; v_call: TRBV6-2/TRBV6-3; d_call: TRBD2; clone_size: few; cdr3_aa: CASRLTRDYQEVATNEQFF; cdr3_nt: TGTGCCAGCAGACTAACTCGGGACTATCAGGAAGTCGCAACCAATGAGCAGTTCTTC
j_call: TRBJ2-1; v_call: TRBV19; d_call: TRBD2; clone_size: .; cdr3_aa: CASASGSLRTNEQFF; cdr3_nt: TGTGCCAGTGCTAGCGGGAGCCTGCGAACCAATGAGCAGTTCTTC
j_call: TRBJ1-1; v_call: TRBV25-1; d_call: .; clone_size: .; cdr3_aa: CASSEFGSTEAFF; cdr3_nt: TGTGCCAGCAGTGAATTTGGGTCCACTGAAGCTTTCTTT
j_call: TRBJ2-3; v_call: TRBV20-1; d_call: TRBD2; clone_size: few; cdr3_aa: CSARASGLPDTQYF; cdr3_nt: TGCAGTGCTAGAGCTAGCGGGCTCCCGGATACGCAGTATTTT
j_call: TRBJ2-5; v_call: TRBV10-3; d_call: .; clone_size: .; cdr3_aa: CAISDEGGYQETQYF; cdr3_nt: TGTGCCATCAGTGATGAGGGAGGCTACCAAGAGACCCAGTACTTC
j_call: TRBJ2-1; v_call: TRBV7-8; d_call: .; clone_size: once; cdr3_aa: CASSFNSRSNNEQFF; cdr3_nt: TGTGCCAGCAGTTTTAATTCAAGGAGCAACAATGAGCAGTTCTTC
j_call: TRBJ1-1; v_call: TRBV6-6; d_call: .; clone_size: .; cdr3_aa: CASSYSSAYEAFF; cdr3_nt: TGTGCCAGCAGTTACTCGAGCGCTTATGAAGCTTTCTTT
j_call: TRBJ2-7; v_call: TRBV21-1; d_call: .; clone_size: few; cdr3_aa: CATWTPRYEQYF; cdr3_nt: TGTGCCACATGGACCCCTCGCTACGAGCAGTACTTC
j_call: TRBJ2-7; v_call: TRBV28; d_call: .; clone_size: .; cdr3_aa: CASSPTGQNSYEQYF; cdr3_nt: TGTGCCAGCAGTCCGACGGGTCAGAACTCCTACGAGCAGTACTTC
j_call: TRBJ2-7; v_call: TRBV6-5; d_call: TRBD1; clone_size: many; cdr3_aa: CASSRDPGQGSYEQYF; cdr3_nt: TGTGCCAGCAGTCGAGATCCGGGACAGGGGTCCTACGAGCAGTACTTC
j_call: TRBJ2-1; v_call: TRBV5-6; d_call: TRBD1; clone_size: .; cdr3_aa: CASTYGTGLYNEQFF; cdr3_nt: TGTGCCAGCACCTATGGGACAGGGCTATACAATGAGCAGTTCTTC
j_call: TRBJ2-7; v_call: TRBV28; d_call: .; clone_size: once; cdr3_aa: CASTETGFKYEQYF; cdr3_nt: TGTGCCAGCACCGAGACAGGCTTCAAGTACGAGCAGTACTTC